This is a list of T cell receptor beta chains from one sample in a study of T cell responses to AZD1222 COVID-19 vaccine. Assay: immunoSEQ multiplex PCR; the TCRdb copy retains only in-frame clones and omits some. The sample records fewer than 200,000 clones, about 92% being singletons. The sample in question was peripheral blood, obtained on day 0 of MenACWY control vaccination. The receptors shown here come from an adult in good health. CDR3s include the opening cysteine and the closing phenylalanine or tryptophan. Fields, in order: J gene, D gene, clone size, V gene, CDR3 protein, CDR3 DNA. D genes are given only for firm matches. Clone size is shown for a subset of rows, as once, few, many or a class of expanded clone.

TRBJ1-5,-,-,TRBV6-6,CASRREQPQHF,TGTGCCAGCAGGAGGGAGCAGCCCCAGCATTTT
TRBJ1-1,-,-,TRBV30,CAWSPTGNTEAFF,TGTGCCTGGAGTCCCACAGGGAACACTGAAGCTTTCTTT
TRBJ1-5,-,-,TRBV7-8,CASSLGSGVSNQPQHF,TGTGCCAGCAGCTTAGGGAGCGGAGTTAGCAATCAGCCCCAGCATTTT
TRBJ2-7,TRBD1,-,TRBV18,CASSPDRVGDEQYF,TGTGCCAGCTCACCAGACAGGGTGGGAGACGAGCAGTACTTC
TRBJ2-1,TRBD2,once,TRBV2,CASSGLATHSTYNEQFF,TGTGCCAGCTCGGGACTAGCGACCCATAGTACCTACAATGAGCAGTTCTTC
TRBJ1-3,-,-,TRBV7-3,CASSLKGRAWLNTIYF,TGTGCCAGCAGCTTAAAGGGCAGGGCTTGGTTGAACACCATATATTTT
TRBJ2-3,TRBD2,-,TRBV9,CASSPYGGAGNTDTQYF,TGTGCCAGCAGCCCTTACGGGGGGGCGGGAAACACAGATACGCAGTATTTT
TRBJ2-2,TRBD2,-,TRBV10-3,CATVPGTSGNSGELFF,TGTGCCACGGTCCCCGGGACTAGCGGGAACTCCGGGGAGCTGTTTTTT
TRBJ2-7,-,-,TRBV15,CATSRVGGRPYEQYF,TGTGCCACCAGCAGAGTTGGCGGCAGACCCTACGAGCAGTACTTC
TRBJ2-3,-,-,TRBV3-1/TRBV3-2,CASSQDAGDTQYF,TGTGCCAGCAGCCAAGACGCTGGAGATACGCAGTATTTT
TRBJ1-1,-,few,TRBV5-1,CASSLDPGFNTEAFF,TGCGCCAGCAGCTTGGATCCGGGATTTAACACTGAAGCTTTCTTT
TRBJ2-1,-,-,TRBV9,CASSVYGNEQFF,TGTGCCAGCAGCGTATACGGTAATGAGCAGTTCTTC
TRBJ2-1,TRBD2,-,TRBV2,CASRRTSDSYNEQFF,TGTGCCAGCAGACGGACTAGCGATTCCTACAATGAGCAGTTCTTC
TRBJ1-2,TRBD1,-,TRBV6-5,CASSYSRDRGYGYTF,TGTGCCAGCAGTTACTCCCGCGACAGGGGTTACGGCTACACCTTC
TRBJ1-5,-,-,TRBV28,CASWGNNQPQHF,TGTGCCAGCTGGGGCAACAATCAGCCCCAGCATTTT
TRBJ1-4,TRBD1,-,TRBV5-1,CASSWGTATNEKLFF,TGCGCCAGCAGCTGGGGGACAGCAACTAATGAAAAACTGTTTTTT
TRBJ1-1,-,-,TRBV6-5,CASSYQEMNTEAFF,TGTGCCAGCAGTTATCAGGAGATGAACACTGAAGCTTTCTTT
TRBJ2-1,-,-,TRBV9,CASSVEGRWVNEQFF,TGTGCCAGCAGCGTAGAGGGGAGGTGGGTCAATGAGCAGTTCTTC
TRBJ2-7,-,-,TRBV3-1/TRBV3-2,CASTGDRYYEQYF,TGTGCCTCTACGGGGGACAGATACTACGAGCAGTACTTC
TRBJ1-2,TRBD1,-,TRBV30,CAWRGDRADGYTF,TGTGCCTGGAGGGGAGACAGGGCTGATGGCTACACCTTC
TRBJ1-1,TRBD1,-,TRBV27,CASSPDRVTEAFF,TGTGCCAGCAGCCCCGACAGGGTGACTGAAGCTTTCTTT
TRBJ1-5,TRBD1,-,TRBV27,CASRGTGGLSNQPQHF,TGTGCCAGCAGGGGGACAGGGGGCTTGAGCAATCAGCCCCAGCATTTT
TRBJ2-3,-,-,TRBV12-3/TRBV12-4,CASSLAAAGQYF,TGTGCCAGCAGTTTAGCGGCAGCGGGGCAGTATTTT
TRBJ1-2,-,few,TRBV21-1,CASSKQGSSYGYTF,TGTGCCAGCAGCAAGCAGGGGAGTAGCTATGGCTACACCTTC
TRBJ2-7,-,-,TRBV5-1,CASSPRIDRAGREQYF,TGCGCCAGCAGCCCCCGGATCGACCGGGCGGGGCGAGAGCAGTACTTC
TRBJ2-2,-,-,TRBV2,CASSEAEPGELFF,TGTGCCAGCAGTGAAGCAGAGCCCGGGGAGCTGTTTTTT
TRBJ1-2,-,-,TRBV5-1,CASSLVRGGASNYGYTF,TGCGCCAGCAGCTTGGTGCGCGGAGGGGCCTCTAACTATGGCTACACCTTC
TRBJ1-1,-,-,TRBV27,CASSLFGTRETEAFF,TGTGCCAGCAGTTTATTCGGGACACGGGAAACTGAAGCTTTCTTT
TRBJ2-6,TRBD1,-,TRBV5-4,CASSGQERSGANVLTF,TGTGCCAGCAGTGGACAGGAACGATCTGGGGCCAACGTCCTGACTTTC
TRBJ2-1,-,-,TRBV30,CAWWGNNEQFF,TGTGCCTGGTGGGGGAACAATGAGCAGTTCTTC
TRBJ2-7,-,-,TRBV27,CASSFGPTYEQYF,TGTGCCAGCAGTTTCGGACCAACCTACGAGCAGTACTTC
TRBJ2-1,-,-,TRBV3-1/TRBV3-2,CASSQDPRKRDDNEQFF,TGTGCCAGCAGCCAAGATCCCCGGAAACGAGATGACAATGAGCAGTTCTTC
TRBJ2-1,-,-,TRBV4-2,CASSQGTDSYNEQFF,TGTGCCAGCAGCCAAGGGACCGACTCCTACAATGAGCAGTTCTTC
TRBJ1-5,-,-,TRBV6-5,CASGEYSNQPQHF,TGTGCCAGCGGGGAATATAGCAATCAGCCCCAGCATTTT
TRBJ2-3,TRBD1,-,TRBV6-5,CASSYDRVKDTQYF,TGTGCCAGCAGTTACGACAGGGTAAAAGATACGCAGTATTTT
TRBJ1-1,TRBD1,-,TRBV7-9,CASSRDRANTEAFF,TGTGCCAGCAGCCGTGACAGGGCGAACACTGAAGCTTTCTTT
TRBJ2-5,TRBD2,once,TRBV7-2,CASSYGLAGEETQYF,TGTGCCAGCAGCTACGGACTAGCGGGAGAAGAGACCCAGTACTTC
TRBJ2-4,-,-,TRBV10-3,CAISEGEVGNIQYF,TGTGCCATCAGTGAGGGTGAGGTGGGGAACATTCAGTACTTC
TRBJ1-3,-,-,TRBV15,CATSRARGGATIYF,TGTGCCACCAGCAGAGCCAGGGGAGGGGCCACCATATATTTT
TRBJ2-7,TRBD2,few,TRBV5-1,CASSRTSGRSEQYF,TGCGCCAGCAGCCGGACTAGCGGGAGAAGCGAGCAGTACTTC